The 31 T cell receptor beta chains in this list originate from one sample, sequenced in a study of tumor and adjacent non-tumor tissue in lung cancer (dated 2018 in TCRdb). The library was built by means of multiplex PCR. TCRdb names Illumina HiSeq 2500 as the instrument used. TCRbeta libraries were constructed through three rounds of nested PCR with primers (Table S4) according to protocols modified from ARM-PCR. The public sequencing data were trimmed at Q25 with fastp and processed into clonotypes with MiXCR by TCRdb, which kept only in-frame beta chains. When rows share a CDR3 protein, they turn into one entry using the most common DNA and genes. The sample table contains about 90,000 distinct CDR3 sequences; only one count was recorded for 61% of them. The ten largest clones capture around 15% of the sample. RNA was isolated from bulk unsorted tissue, and RNA quality was assessed with a NanoDrop ND-1000 and an Agilent 2100.

The sequencing sample was made of lung tumor tissue. The receptors here all came from an older man with non-small cell lung cancer.

A note on this clonotype: Germline is not matched at one junction end, which may reflect a read error. V gene TRBV11-2 combines with J gene TRBJ2-5, with D possibly being TRBD1 or TRBD2 (7 bases each). There are 15 residues in the CDR3. Germline lookup yields CDR1 SGHAT and CDR2 FQNNGV. The CDR3 DNA sequence: TGTGTCAGCAGCTGGACTAGGACAGGCCAAGAGACCCGGTACTTC. Translation: CVSSWTRTGQETRYF.

This clonotype was recorded once. The CDR3 does not end in the conserved phenylalanine or tryptophan, so this is likely a read error. It is unclear where the CDR3 begins or ends on the DNA, so no DNA is shown, and the CDR3 is as TCRdb lists it. V gene TRBV11-1 combines with J gene TRBJ2-5; the D call in the table, TRBD1, was not verified against the DNA. CDR1 SGHAT and CDR2 FQDESV come from the germline V gene (reference sequence). The CDR3 region is 15 residues in length, termini included. The CDR3 loop is CASSHRDRVFETQYY.

In this sample, this clonotype turned up many times. The chain joins TRBV4-1 to TRBJ2-7; 11 positions agree with TRBD2. Germline CDR1 is MGHRA and CDR2 is YSYEKL. The CDR3 is 16 amino acids. Germline trimming cut 1 base from V and 4 bases from J; bases unmatched to any gene: 6. The CDR3 DNA sequence: TGCGCCAGCAGCCAAGTTGTCACTAGCGGGGGTTACGAGCAGTACTTC. Translating it yields CASSQVVTSGGYEQYF.

The rearrangement joins TRBV28 to TRBJ2-5; 10 positions agree with TRBD2. V was clipped by 6 bases and J by 5 bases; unmatched bases: 15. Germline V gene data show CDR1 as MDHEN and CDR2 as SYDVKM. The CDR3 has 17 residues. The CDR3 sequence: CASSPLGLAVAGETQYF. The CDR3 DNA reads TGTGCCAGCAGCCCCCTAGGACTAGCGGTCGCGGGGGAGACCCAGTACTTC.

A remark on this clonotype: One end of the junction is discordant with germline, which a read error may explain. The J gene is TRBJ2-7, the V gene TRBV4-2; D may be TRBD2 (5 bases). Per germline, CDR1 LGHNA and CDR2 YNFKEQ. The CDR3 totals 12 residues. CDR3 nucleotides: TGTGTCAGCAGCCAAGGACTCTACGAGCAGTACTTC. Translating it yields CVSSQGLYEQYF.

This clonotype has ten or more counts. J is TRBJ2-7 and V is TRBV7-9; 8 bases match TRBD1. This CDR3 has 12 amino acids. CDR1 is SEHNR, CDR2 FQNEAQ, per germline (reference sequence). V was clipped by 5 bases and J by 11 bases; unmatched bases: 8. CDR3 region: CASSLGQEGEYF. The DNA for the CDR3 is TGTGCCAGCAGCCTGGGACAGGAGGGGGAGTACTTC.

This clonotype is judged medium-sized. The chain is built from TRBV20-1 and TRBJ2-7; D could derive from TRBD1 or TRBD2 (5 bases each). The V and J ends lost 3 bases and 2 bases respectively, with 11 bases between them. Germline lookup yields CDR1 DFQATT and CDR2 SNEGSKA (reference sequence). The CDR3 is made up of 13 amino acids. CDR3: CSASRDGPYEQYF. Written as DNA, the CDR3 is TGCAGTGCTAGCCGGGACGGCCCCTACGAGCAGTACTTC.

The chain joins TRBV12-3 or TRBV12-4 to TRBJ2-7, with D unresolved. The CDR3 is 12 residues long. CDR3 in amino acids: CVNSPTCYEQYF. The CDR3 DNA is TGTGTCAACAGTCCGACATGCTACGAGCAGTACTTC.

Worth noting for this clonotype: A much larger clone differs by one base, so this may be a read error. The CDR3: CASSRRSGTGANEQYF. As DNA, the CDR3 is TGTGCCAGCAGCCGCCGGTCCGGGACAGGAGCCAACGAGCAGTACTTC. The J gene is TRBJ2-7, the V gene TRBV5-4; 8 nucleotides match TRBD1. The CDR3 consists of 16 residues. Germline CDR1 reads SGHNT; CDR2 reads YYREEE (reference sequence). The J segment lost 5 bases and the V segment lost 4 bases, leaving 14 bases of the junction unmatched.

This clonotype was counted between two and nine times. A single base separates this from a much larger clone, so it may be a read error. Here the CDR3 omits its conserved ending phenylalanine or tryptophan, so a read error is the likely source. The rearrangement links TRBV6-1 to TRBJ2-2, with D unclear. The CDR3 is 13 amino acids. V shed 6 bases and J shed 8 bases, with 13 bases lying between them. Germline V gene sequence: CDR1 MNHNS, CDR2 SASEGT. The CDR3 sequence is CASRAPNSGELFL. In DNA, the CDR3 is TGTGCCAGCAGGGCACCCAACTCAGGGGAGCTGTTTCTT.

Comments on this clonotype: Being one base from a much bigger clone, this may be a read error. This sequence joins TRBV30 and TRBJ2-3, with 7 bases aligning to TRBD2. The germline CDR1 and CDR2 sequences are GTSNPN and SVGIG (reference sequence). The CDR3 runs to 13 residues. The CDR3 loop is CACSVGGSDTQYF. For the CDR3, the DNA is TGTGCCTGTAGTGTGGGGGGGTCAGATACGCAGTATTTT.

Concerning this clonotype itself: One end of the junction varies from germline; a read error may be responsible. The DNA for the CDR3 is TGCAGTGCTAGCGTCAAGGGGACTTACCACTACAATGAACAGTTCTTC. Translated: CSASVKGTYHYNEQFF. This chain joins TRBV20-1 and TRBJ2-1; maybe TRBD2 (6 bases). This CDR3 is built from 16 residues. Germline CDR1 is DFQATT and CDR2 is SNEGSKA (reference sequence).

V is TRBV6-1 and J is TRBJ1-2; D not resolved. V lost 3 bases, J lost 6 bases, and 17 bases lay in between. The CDR3 covers 15 residues. Germline V CDR1 and CDR2: MNHNS, SASEGT. The CDR3 region has the DNA TGTGCCAGCAGTGAGGGGTGGACGAGGGCTCATGGCTACACCTTC. Its translation: CASSEGWTRAHGYTF.

The sample holds one count of this clonotype. This chain connects TRBV7-8 to TRBJ2-3; 9 bases agree with TRBD2. With V trimmed by 7 bases and J by 1 base, 12 bases remained unmatched. The V gene's germline CDR1 is SGHVS and CDR2 FQNEAQ. The CDR3 consists of 17 residues. The CDR3 protein is CASTERLAGECTDTQYF. DNA for the CDR3: TGTGCCAGCACTGAACGATTAGCGGGAGAATGCACAGATACGCAGTATTTT.

Concerning this clonotype: Relative to the germline gene, one junction end is altered; a read error may explain this. The rearrangement uses TRBV11-2 and TRBJ2-6; 7 bases agree with TRBD1. Germline V lookup: CDR1 SGHAT, CDR2 FQNNGV. The CDR3 has 19 amino acids. The DNA of the CDR3 is TGTGCCAGCGGCTCTCCGAGGGGAAGAGGGGGCTCTGGGGCCAACGTCCTGACTTTT. Translating it yields CASGSPRGRGGSGANVLTF.

The chain joins TRBV28 to TRBJ2-1; D uncertain. V was clipped by 1 base and J by 10 bases, with 8 bases between them. This CDR3 contains 12 residues. The germline V gene has CDR1 MDHEN and CDR2 SYDVKM. The CDR3 here is CASSLSPREQFF. The CDR3 nucleotides are TGTGCCAGCAGTTTATCTCCCCGGGAGCAGTTCTTC.

This clonotype showed up many times. V and J are TRBV11-2 and TRBJ2-4; D may be TRBD1 (5 bases). This CDR3 is 16 amino acids long. In germline, CDR1 is SGHAT, CDR2 FQNNGV. V lost 1 base and J lost 0, with 10 bases in between. The chain's CDR3 is CASSLGQGLAKNIQYF. The CDR3 coding sequence is TGTGCCAGCAGCTTAGGTCAGGGATTAGCCAAAAACATTCAGTACTTC.

The chain combines TRBV6-1 with TRBJ2-1; D unresolved. CDR3 length equals 12 residues. Between the trimmed V and J ends, which lost 4 bases and 7 bases, there was a span of 8 bases. Germline-derived CDR1 and CDR2 are MNHNS and SASEGT. The chain's CDR3 is CASSGCGNEQFF. The CDR3 coding sequence is TGTGCCAGCAGTGGGTGCGGTAATGAGCAGTTCTTC.

This clonotype appeared once. Given the absence of the conserved phenylalanine or tryptophan at the CDR3 end, a read error is likely. The rearrangement links TRBV11-2 to TRBJ2-7, with D possibly matching TRBD2 (5 bases). The germline V gene encodes CDR1 SGHAT and CDR2 FQNNGV. The CDR3 is 16 amino acids. The germline V and J ends were trimmed by 6 bases and 0 bases, with 18 bases remaining between them. This CDR3 reads CASRGAYSWSSYEQYS. CDR3 sequence (DNA): TGTGCCAGCAGGGGAGCTTATAGCTGGAGCTCCTACGAGCAGTACTCC.

This clonotype has only a few counts. Since a much larger clone is just one base distant, this may be a read error. This chain uses TRBV5-6 with TRBJ2-1, with D possibly being TRBD1 or TRBD2 (5 bases each). The germline V gene has CDR1 SGHDT and CDR2 YYEEEE. The CDR3 spans 12 residues. CDR3 loop: CTSSFGAAKQFF. CDR3 in DNA: TGTACCAGCAGCTTCGGGGCGGCGAAGCAGTTCTTC.

The chain employs TRBV24-1 and TRBJ1-4; possible D gene TRBD1, 6 bases. This CDR3 is built from 13 residues. V was shortened by 6 bases and J by 10 bases, with 14 bases between the two germline ends. The V gene's germline CDR1 is KGHDR and CDR2 SFDVKD. This CDR3 reads CATSPQGYGKLFF. In DNA form, the CDR3 reads TGTGCCACCAGTCCACAGGGATACGGAAAACTGTTTTTT.

Concerning this clonotype: At one end, the junction sequence differs from germline, possibly due to a read error. The chain recombines TRBV4-2 with TRBJ2-2, with a weak D call TRBD2 (6 bases). Germline-derived CDR1 and CDR2 are LGHNA and YNFKEQ. This CDR3 spans 13 amino acids. CDR3 in amino acids: CASSRTSGGELSF. CDR3 DNA: TGTGCAAGCTCCCGGACGTCAGGCGGGGAGCTGTCTTTT.

This clonotype was detected many times. CDR3 nucleotide sequence: TGTGCCATCAGTGAGTCGAGTCTGAATCCCCCCTACGAGCAGTACTTC. Translated, it gives CAISESSLNPPYEQYF. The V call is TRBV10-3, the J call TRBJ2-7; D is undetermined. Per the germline V gene, CDR1 is ENHRY and CDR2 is SYGVKD. CDR3 length: 16 amino acids. Trimming cost V 0 bases and J 2 bases, with 14 bases left between them.

As concerns this clonotype: At one end, the junction sequence differs from germline, possibly due to a read error. V is TRBV11-2 and J is TRBJ1-1; D call uncertain. CDR3 length: 14 amino acids. Looked up from germline, CDR1 is SGHAT and CDR2 is FQNNGV. The CDR3 reads CPSNDGRLNTEAFF. The CDR3, as DNA: TGTCCCAGCAACGACGGCAGACTAAACACTGAAGCTTTCTTT.

This clonotype has a handful of counts. The V gene is TRBV13, the J gene TRBJ2-7; D tentatively fits TRBD1 or TRBD2 (6 bases each). The length of the CDR3 is 13 residues. The V gene's germline CDR1 is PRHDT and CDR2 FYEKMQ (reference sequence). V was cut by 2 bases and J by 11 bases, with 16 bases left in between. The CDR3 reads CASSLTGTGEKYF. The DNA for the CDR3 is TGTGCCAGCAGCTTAACAGGGACTGGTGAGAAGTACTTC.

Concerning this clonotype itself: One junction end does not reproduce the germline sequence, and a read error may be involved. The chain couples TRBV29-1 to TRBJ1-1; D call uncertain. The CDR3 is made up of 13 amino acids. Germline loops: CDR1 SQVTM, CDR2 ANQGSEA. The CDR3 coding sequence is TGCAACGTTGCCGTGAGCGGGGACACTGAAGCTTTCTTT. Protein: CNVAVSGDTEAFF.

To note about this clonotype: Germline and junction disagree at one end, which may indicate a read error. The CDR3 reads CAWSVPGGGETPYF. The CDR3 DNA sequence: TGTGCCTGGAGTGTACCAGGCGGAGGAGAGACCCCGTACTTC. The V call is TRBV30, the J call TRBJ2-5; D is perhaps TRBD2 (5 bases). Germline lookup yields CDR1 GTSNPN and CDR2 SVGIG (reference sequence). CDR3 length: 14 amino acids.

The chain combines TRBV28 with TRBJ1-4; no definite D call. There are 14 residues in the CDR3. The V gene's germline CDR1 is MDHEN and CDR2 SYDVKM. Deletions cut 3 bases from V and 8 bases from J, with 13 bases between. This CDR3 is CASSFGGWREKLFF. CDR3 nucleotides: TGTGCCAGCAGTTTCGGTGGGTGGCGGGAAAAACTGTTTTTT.

Concerning this clonotype itself: A single base separates this from a much larger clone, so it may be a read error. This chain connects TRBV18 to TRBJ1-4, with 8 bases aligning to TRBD1. The length of the CDR3 is 13 residues. Germline V gene sequence: CDR1 KGHSH, CDR2 LQKENI. CDR3 DNA: TGTGCCAGCTCACCGGGACAGGTTGAAAAACTGTCTTTT. Its translation: CASSPGQVEKLSF.

In regard to this clonotype: The missing conserved phenylalanine or tryptophan at the end of this CDR3 makes a read error likely. The chain has TRBV4-1 and TRBJ2-7; D may be TRBD1 (6 bases). The germline V gene has CDR1 MGHRA and CDR2 YSYEKL. This CDR3 spans 14 amino acids. The CDR3, as DNA: TGCGCCAGCAGCCCCACAGGGAAAGGCTACGGGCAGTACCTC. Translated, it gives CASSPTGKGYGQYL.

This clonotype was found many times. The chain is built from TRBV10-2 and TRBJ2-5; 7 bases agree with TRBD1. CDR3 size: 14 residues. The ends lost 4 bases at V and 2 bases at J; junction bases unmatched: 4. CDR1 and CDR2 (germline): WSHSY, SAAADI. This CDR3 reads CASSGRDRQETQYF. The CDR3 DNA reads as TGCGCCAGCAGTGGAAGGGACAGACAAGAGACCCAGTACTTC.